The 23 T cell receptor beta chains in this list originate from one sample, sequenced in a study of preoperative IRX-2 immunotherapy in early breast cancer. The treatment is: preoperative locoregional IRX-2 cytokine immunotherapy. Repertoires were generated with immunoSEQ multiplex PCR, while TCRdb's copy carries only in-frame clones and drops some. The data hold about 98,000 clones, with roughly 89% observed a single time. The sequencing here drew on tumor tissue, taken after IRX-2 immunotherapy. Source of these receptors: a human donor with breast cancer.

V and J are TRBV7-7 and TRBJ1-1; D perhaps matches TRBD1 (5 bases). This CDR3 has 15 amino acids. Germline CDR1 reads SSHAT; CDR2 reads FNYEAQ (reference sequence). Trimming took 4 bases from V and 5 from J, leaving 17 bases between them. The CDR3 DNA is TGTGCCAGCAGCTCCAAGCCAGGGCGGGAGACTGAAGCTTTCTTT. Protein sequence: CASSSKPGRETEAFF.

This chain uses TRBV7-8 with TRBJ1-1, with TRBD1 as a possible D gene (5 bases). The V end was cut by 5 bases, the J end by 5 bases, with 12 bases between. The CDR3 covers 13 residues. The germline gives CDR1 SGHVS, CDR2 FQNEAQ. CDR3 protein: CASSRGGRTEAFF. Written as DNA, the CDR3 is TGTGCCAGCAGCCGCGGGGGTCGGACTGAAGCTTTCTTT.

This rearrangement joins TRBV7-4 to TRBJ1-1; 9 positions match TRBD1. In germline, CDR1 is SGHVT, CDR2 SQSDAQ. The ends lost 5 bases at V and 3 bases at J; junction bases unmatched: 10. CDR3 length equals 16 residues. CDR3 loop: CASSLTRQGGDTEAFF. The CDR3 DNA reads TGTGCCAGCAGCCTCACCCGACAGGGGGGCGACACTGAAGCTTTCTTT.

The DNA of the CDR3 is TGTGCCATCAAGGACGGAGTTTCTTTAATGAACACTGAAGCTTTCTTT. Its translation is CAIKDGVSLMNTEAFF. The chain carries TRBV6-8 and TRBJ1-1; unclear D gene. Trimming pared 10 bases from V and 0 bases from J, leaving 21 bases between. Germline V gene data show CDR1 as MNHGY and CDR2 as SAAAGT. The CDR3 is made up of 16 amino acids.

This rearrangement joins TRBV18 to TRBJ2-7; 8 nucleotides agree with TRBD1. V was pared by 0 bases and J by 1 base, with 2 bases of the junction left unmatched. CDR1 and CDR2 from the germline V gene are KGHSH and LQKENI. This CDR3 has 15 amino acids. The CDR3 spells CASSPPGQESYEQYF. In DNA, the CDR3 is TGTGCCAGCTCACCACCGGGACAGGAGTCCTACGAGCAGTACTTC.

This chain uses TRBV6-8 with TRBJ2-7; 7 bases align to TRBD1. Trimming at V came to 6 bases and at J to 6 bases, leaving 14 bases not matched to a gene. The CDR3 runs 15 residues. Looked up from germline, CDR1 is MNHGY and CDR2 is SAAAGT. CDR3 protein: CASSSPTGPGPEQYF. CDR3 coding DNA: TGTGCCAGCAGCTCCCCGACAGGGCCAGGCCCCGAGCAGTACTTC.

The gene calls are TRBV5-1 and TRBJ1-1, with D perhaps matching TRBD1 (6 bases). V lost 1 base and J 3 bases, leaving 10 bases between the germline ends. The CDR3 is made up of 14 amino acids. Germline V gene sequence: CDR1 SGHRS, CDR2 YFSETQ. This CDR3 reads CASSLIAGDTEAFF. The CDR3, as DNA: TGCGCCAGCAGCTTGATCGCAGGGGACACTGAAGCTTTCTTT.

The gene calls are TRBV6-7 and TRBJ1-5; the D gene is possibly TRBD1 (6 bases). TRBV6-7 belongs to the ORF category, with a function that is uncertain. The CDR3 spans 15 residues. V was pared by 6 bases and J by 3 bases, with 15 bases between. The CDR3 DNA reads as TGTGCCAGCAGCAGAGGCGGACAGCCCAATCAGCCCCAGCATTTT. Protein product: CASSRGGQPNQPQHF.

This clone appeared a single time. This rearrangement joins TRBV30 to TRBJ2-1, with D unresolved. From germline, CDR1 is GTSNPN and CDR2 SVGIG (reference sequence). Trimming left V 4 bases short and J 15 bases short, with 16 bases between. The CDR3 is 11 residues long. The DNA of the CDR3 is TGTGCCTGGATGAATATTGTCTCGGGGTTCTTC. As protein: CAWMNIVSGFF. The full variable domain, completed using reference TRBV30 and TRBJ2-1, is SQTIHQWPATLVQPVGSPLSLECTVEGTSNPNLYWYRQAAGRGLQLLFYSVGIGQISSEVPQNLSASRPQDRQFILSSKKLLLSDSGFYLCAWMNIVSGFFGPGTRLTVL.

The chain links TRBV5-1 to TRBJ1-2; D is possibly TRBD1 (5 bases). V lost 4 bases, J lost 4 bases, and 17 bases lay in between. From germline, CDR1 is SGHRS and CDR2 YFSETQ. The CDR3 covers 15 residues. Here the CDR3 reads CASSGDLQRPYGYTF. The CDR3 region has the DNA TGCGCCAGCAGCGGGGACCTACAGAGACCCTATGGCTACACCTTC.

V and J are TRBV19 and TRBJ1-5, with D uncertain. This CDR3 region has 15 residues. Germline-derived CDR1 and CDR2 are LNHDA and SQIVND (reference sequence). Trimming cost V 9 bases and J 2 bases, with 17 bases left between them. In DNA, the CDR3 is TGTGCCAGCTCCGGACCCGCTGGGGGCAATCAGCCCCAGCATTTT. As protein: CASSGPAGGNQPQHF. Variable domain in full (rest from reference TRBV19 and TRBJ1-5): DGGITQSPKYLFRKEGQNVTLSCEQNLNHDAMYWYRQDPGQGLRLIYYSQIVNDFQKGDIAEGYSVSREKKESFPLTVTSAQKNPTAFYLCASSGPAGGNQPQHFGDGTRLSIL.

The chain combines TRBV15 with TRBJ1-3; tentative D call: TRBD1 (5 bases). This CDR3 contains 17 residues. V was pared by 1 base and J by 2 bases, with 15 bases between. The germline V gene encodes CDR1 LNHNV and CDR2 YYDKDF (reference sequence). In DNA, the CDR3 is TGTGCCACCAGCAGAGCCCAGGGCCTCGCTGCTGGAAACACCATATATTTT. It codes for CATSRAQGLAAGNTIYF. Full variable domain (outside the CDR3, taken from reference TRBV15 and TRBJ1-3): DAMVIQNPRYQVTQFGKPVTLSCSQTLNHNVMYWYQQKSSQAPKLLFHYYDKDFNNEADTPDNFQSRRPNTSFCFLDIRSPGLGDTAMYLCATSRAQGLAAGNTIYFGEGSWLTVV.

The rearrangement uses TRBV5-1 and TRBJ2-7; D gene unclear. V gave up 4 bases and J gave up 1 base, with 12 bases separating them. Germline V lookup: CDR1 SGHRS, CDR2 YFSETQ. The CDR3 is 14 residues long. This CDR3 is CASSATTQSYEQYF. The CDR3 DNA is TGCGCCAGCAGCGCGACGACTCAATCCTACGAGCAGTACTTC.

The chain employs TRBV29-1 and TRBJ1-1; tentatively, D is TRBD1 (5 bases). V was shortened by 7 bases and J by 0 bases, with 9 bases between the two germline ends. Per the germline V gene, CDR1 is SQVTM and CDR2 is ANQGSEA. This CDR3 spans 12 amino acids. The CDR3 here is CSDQGLNTEAFF. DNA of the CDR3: TGCAGCGATCAGGGACTGAACACTGAAGCTTTCTTT.

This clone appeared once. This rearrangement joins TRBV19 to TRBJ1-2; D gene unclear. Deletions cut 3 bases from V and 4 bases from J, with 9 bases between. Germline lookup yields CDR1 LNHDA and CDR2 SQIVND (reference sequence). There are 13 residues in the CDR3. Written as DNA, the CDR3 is TGTGCCAGTAGTATGGTCATCCGCTATGGCTACACCTTC. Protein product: CASSMVIRYGYTF.

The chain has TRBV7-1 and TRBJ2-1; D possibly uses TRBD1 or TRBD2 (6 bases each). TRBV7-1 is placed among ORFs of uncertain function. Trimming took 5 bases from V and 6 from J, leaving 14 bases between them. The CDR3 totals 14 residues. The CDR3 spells CASSVGRGRNEQFF. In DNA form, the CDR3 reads TGTGCCAGCAGCGTTGGTCGGGGGCGCAATGAGCAGTTCTTC.

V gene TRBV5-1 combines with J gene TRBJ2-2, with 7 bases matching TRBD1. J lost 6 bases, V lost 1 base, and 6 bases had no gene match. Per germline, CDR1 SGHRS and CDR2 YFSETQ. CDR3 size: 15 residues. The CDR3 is CASSLQGDRAGELFF. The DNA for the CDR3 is TGCGCCAGCAGCTTGCAAGGAGACAGGGCCGGGGAGCTGTTTTTT.

CDR3 sequence: CASSFSDRHHQPQHF. CDR3 DNA: TGTGCCAGCAGTTTCTCCGACAGGCATCATCAGCCCCAGCATTTT. This chain joins TRBV6-8 and TRBJ1-5; possible D gene TRBD1, 6 bases. Germline CDR1 is MNHGY and CDR2 is SAAAGT. The V end lost 4 bases, the J end lost 5 bases, and 15 bases lay between the germline ends. The CDR3 has 15 amino acids.

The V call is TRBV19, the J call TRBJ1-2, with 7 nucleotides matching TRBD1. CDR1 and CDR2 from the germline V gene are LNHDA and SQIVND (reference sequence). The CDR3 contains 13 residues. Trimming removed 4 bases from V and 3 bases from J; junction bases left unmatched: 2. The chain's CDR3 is CASSTGQYYGYTF. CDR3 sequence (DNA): TGTGCCAGTAGTACGGGACAGTACTATGGCTACACCTTC. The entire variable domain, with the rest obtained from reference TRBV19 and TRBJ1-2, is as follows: DGGITQSPKYLFRKEGQNVTLSCEQNLNHDAMYWYRQDPGQGLRLIYYSQIVNDFQKGDIAEGYSVSREKKESFPLTVTSAQKNPTAFYLCASSTGQYYGYTFGSGTRLTVV.

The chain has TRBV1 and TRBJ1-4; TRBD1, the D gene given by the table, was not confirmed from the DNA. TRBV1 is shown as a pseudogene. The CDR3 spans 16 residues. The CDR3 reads CASRQAEGQGAEKLFF. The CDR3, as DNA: TGCGCCAGCAGGCAAGCCGAAGGACAGGGGGCTGAAAAACTGTTTTTT.

The CDR3, as DNA: TGTGCCAGCAGCCAAGTCGTGGGACAGGGACTTGAAAAACTGTTTTTT. Translation: CASSQVVGQGLEKLFF. The V call is TRBV14, the J call TRBJ1-4; TRBD1 matches at 9 bases. The CDR3 consists of 16 residues. Trimming cost V 1 base and J 7 bases; bases outside gene matches: 7. Germline V gene lookup returns CDR1 SGHDN and CDR2 FVKESK.

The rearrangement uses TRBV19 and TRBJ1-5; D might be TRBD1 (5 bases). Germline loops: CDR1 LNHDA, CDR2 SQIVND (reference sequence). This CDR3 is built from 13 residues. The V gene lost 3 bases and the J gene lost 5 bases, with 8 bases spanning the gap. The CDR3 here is CASSISGDQPQHF. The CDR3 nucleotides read TGTGCCAGTAGTATTTCGGGGGATCAGCCCCAGCATTTT.

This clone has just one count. In DNA, the CDR3 is TGTGCCTCGCTAACTAGGTGGGGGCCGGGGACCGGGGAGCTGTTTTTT. It translates to CASLTRWGPGTGELFF. V gene TRBV30 combines with J gene TRBJ2-2; a possible D gene is TRBD1 (6 bases). The CDR3 covers 16 residues. Germline CDR1 and CDR2: GTSNPN and SVGIG (reference sequence). V lost 7 bases, J lost 5 bases, and 23 bases lay in between.